The source of this T cell receptor (beta chain) is a study of cytomegalovirus exposure and HLA in healthy donors. Amplification used 60 Vbeta primers and 13 Jbeta primers. Sequencing used immunoSEQ multiplex PCR; TCRdb keeps in-frame clones, though not all of them. This table has 100,000 to 120,000 clones, about 80% appearing once. The CDR3 contains 18 residues. Germline assignment: CDR1 SGHRS and CDR2 YFSETQ. The germline V and J ends were trimmed by 4 bases and 0 bases, with 17 bases remaining between them. The TCR comes from a young man in good health and CMV-seronegative. Sample: PBMCs. V and J are TRBV5-1 and TRBJ2-6; D remains ambiguous. The DNA of the CDR3 is TGCGCCAGCAGCGTTAGATCCACCATCACCTCTGGGGCCAACGTCCTGACTTTC. Its protein product is CASSVRSTITSGANVLTF.